The clone carrying this T cell receptor beta chain was picked up a small number of times. Its antigen is not known. TCRdb passed the reads through MiXCR, listing each CDR3 protein once. This sample has 100,000 to 120,000 distinct CDR3 sequences, with around 31% found just once. CDR1 and CDR2 (germline): MDHEN, SYDVKM. With 7 bases removed from V and 0 bases from J, the gap between germline ends came to 9 bases. This CDR3 spans 14 amino acids. The sample belongs to a study of T cell repertoires in cytomegalovirus infection. Across the whole study: The study used recently identified HLA-C-restricted and well-studied HLA-B-restricted CMV epitopes. Indications of both CMV infection and matching HLA type were provided by public TCR beta signatures.

General study findings and limits: HLA-C-restricted CMV-specific TCR beta clonotypes prevailed in the ex vivo response.

The V and J genes are TRBV28 and TRBJ1-4, with D uncertain. Material: CD8+ T cells from cultured PBMCs, obtained from culture after CMV antigen stimulation. This TCR was sampled from a human donor in good health (CMV status not recorded). Some clones in this sample may be carry-over from other donors' samples. Here the CDR3 reads CASMIRSTNEKLFF. For the CDR3, the DNA is TGTGCCAGCATGATACGGTCAACTAATGAAAAACTGTTTTTT.